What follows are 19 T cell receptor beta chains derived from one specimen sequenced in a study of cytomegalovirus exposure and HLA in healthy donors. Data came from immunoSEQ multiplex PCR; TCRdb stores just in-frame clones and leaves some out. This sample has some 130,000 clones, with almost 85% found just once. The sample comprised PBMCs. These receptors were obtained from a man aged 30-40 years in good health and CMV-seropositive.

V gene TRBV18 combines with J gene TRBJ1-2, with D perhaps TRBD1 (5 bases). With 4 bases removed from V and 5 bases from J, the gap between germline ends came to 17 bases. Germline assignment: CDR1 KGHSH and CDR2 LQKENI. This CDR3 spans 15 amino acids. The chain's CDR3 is CASSRPGVEGYGYTF. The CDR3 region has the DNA TGTGCCAGCTCACGTCCGGGGGTTGAAGGGTATGGCTACACCTTC.

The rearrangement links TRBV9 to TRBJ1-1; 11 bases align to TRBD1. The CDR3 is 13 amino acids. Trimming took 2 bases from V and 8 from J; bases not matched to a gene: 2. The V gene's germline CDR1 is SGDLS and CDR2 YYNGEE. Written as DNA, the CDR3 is TGTGCCAGCAGCGTCTGGGACAGGGGGGAAGCTTTCTTT. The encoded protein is CASSVWDRGEAFF.

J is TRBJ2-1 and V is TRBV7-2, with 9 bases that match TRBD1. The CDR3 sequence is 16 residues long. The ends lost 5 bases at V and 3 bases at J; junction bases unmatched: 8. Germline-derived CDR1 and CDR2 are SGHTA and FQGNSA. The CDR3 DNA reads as TGTGCCAGCAGCGTCGCCGGGACAGGGTTCTACAATGAGCAGTTCTTC. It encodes CASSVAGTGFYNEQFF.

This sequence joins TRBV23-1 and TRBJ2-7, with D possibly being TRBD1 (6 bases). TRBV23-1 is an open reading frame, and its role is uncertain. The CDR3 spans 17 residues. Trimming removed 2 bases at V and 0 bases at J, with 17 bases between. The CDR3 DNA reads TGCGCCAGCAGTCAAACTGCCCGGGACAACAGCTCCTACGAGCAGTACTTC. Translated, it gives CASSQTARDNSSYEQYF.

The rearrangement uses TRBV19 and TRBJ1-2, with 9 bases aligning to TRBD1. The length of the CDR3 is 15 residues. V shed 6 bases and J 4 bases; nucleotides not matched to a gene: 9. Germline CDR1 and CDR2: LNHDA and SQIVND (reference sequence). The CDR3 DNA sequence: TGTGCCAGTAGCCCCCGGACAGGGGACCCCTATGGCTACACCTTC. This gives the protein CASSPRTGDPYGYTF.

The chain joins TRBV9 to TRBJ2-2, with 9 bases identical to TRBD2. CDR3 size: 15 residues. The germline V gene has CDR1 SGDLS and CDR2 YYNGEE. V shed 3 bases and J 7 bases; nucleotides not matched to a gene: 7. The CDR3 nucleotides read TGTGCCAGCAGCGCCCGGAGCGGGGGGATCGGGGAGCTGTTTTTT. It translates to CASSARSGGIGELFF.

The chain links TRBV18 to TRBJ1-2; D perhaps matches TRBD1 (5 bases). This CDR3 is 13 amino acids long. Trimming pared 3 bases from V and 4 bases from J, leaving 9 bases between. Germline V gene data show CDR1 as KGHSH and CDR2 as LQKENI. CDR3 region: CASSPDGGYGYTF. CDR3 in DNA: TGTGCCAGCTCACCGGACGGGGGCTATGGCTACACCTTC.

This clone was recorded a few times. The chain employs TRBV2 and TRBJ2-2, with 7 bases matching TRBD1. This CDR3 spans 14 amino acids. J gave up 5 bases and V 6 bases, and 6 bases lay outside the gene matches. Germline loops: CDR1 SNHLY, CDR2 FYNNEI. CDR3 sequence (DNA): TGTGCCAGCAGGTCCGGGACAGTGACCGGGGAGCTGTTTTTT. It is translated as CASRSGTVTGELFF. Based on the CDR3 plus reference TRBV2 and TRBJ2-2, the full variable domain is EPEVTQTPSHQVTQMGQEVILRCVPISNHLYFYWYRQILGQKVEFLVSFYNNEISEKSEIFDDQFSVERPDGSNFTLKIRSTKLEDSAMYFCASRSGTVTGELFFGEGSRLTVL.

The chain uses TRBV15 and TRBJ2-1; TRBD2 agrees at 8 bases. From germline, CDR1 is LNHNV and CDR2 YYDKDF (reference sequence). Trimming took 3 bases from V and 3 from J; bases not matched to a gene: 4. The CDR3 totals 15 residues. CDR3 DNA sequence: TGTGCCACCAGCAGCCGGCGGGGGGACTACAATGAGCAGTTCTTC. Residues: CATSSRRGDYNEQFF.

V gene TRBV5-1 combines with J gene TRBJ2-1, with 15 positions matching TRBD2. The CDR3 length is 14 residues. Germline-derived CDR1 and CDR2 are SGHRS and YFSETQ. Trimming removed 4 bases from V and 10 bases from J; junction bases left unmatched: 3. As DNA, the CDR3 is TGCGCCAGCAGCACCGGGACTAGCGGGAGGGAGCAGTTCTTC. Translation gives CASSTGTSGREQFF. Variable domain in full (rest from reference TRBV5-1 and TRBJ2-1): KAGVTQTPRYLIKTRGQQVTLSCSPISGHRSVSWYQQTPGQGLQFLFEYFSETQRNKGNFPGRFSGRQFSNSRSEMNVSTLELGDSALYLCASSTGTSGREQFFGPGTRLTVL.

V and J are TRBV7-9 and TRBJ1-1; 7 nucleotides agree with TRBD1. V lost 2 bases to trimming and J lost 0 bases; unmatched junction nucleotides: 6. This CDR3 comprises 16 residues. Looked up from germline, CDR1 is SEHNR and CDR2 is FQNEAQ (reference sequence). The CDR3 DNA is TGTGCCAGCAGCTTACCCAGGGACAGCATGAACACTGAAGCTTTCTTT. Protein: CASSLPRDSMNTEAFF.

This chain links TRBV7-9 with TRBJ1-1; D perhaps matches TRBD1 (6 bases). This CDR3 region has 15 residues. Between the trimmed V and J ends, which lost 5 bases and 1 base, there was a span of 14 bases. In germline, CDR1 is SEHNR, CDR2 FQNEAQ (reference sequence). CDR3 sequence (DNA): TGTGCCAGCAGCCCCCTGGGGGCTCCGAACACTGAAGCTTTCTTT. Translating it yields CASSPLGAPNTEAFF.

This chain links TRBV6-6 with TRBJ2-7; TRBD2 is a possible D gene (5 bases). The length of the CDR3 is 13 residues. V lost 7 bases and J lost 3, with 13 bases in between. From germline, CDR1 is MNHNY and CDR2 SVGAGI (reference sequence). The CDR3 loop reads CASTVRGSYEQYF. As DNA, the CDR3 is TGTGCCAGCACGGTTCGGGGAAGCTACGAGCAGTACTTC.

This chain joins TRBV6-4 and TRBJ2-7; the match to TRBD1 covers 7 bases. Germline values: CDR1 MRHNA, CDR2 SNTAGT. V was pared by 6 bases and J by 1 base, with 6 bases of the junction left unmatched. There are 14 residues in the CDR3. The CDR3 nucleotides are TGTGCCAGCAGAAGGGACAGCAAGTCCTACGAGCAGTACTTC. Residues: CASRRDSKSYEQYF.

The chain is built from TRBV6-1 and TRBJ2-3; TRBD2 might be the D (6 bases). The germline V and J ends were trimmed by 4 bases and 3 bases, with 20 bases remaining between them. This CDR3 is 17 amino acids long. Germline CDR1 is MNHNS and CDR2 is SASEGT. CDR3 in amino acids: CASSGRVRAAGTDTQYF. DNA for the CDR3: TGTGCCAGCAGTGGCAGGGTGCGAGCGGCGGGGACAGATACGCAGTATTTT.

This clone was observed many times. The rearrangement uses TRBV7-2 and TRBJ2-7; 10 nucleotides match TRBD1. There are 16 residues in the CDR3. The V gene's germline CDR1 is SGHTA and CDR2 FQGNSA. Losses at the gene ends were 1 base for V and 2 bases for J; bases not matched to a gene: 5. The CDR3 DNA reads TGTGCCAGCAGCTTAGAGGGACAGGGGCACACCTACGAGCAGTACTTC. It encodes CASSLEGQGHTYEQYF.

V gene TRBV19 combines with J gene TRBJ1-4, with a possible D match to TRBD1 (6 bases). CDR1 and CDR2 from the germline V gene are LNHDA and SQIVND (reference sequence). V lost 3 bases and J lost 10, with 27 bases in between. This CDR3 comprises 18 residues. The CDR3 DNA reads TGTGCCAGTAGTATTCATTGGACAGACGATGCGAGCCATGGAAAACTGTTTTTT. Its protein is CASSIHWTDDASHGKLFF.

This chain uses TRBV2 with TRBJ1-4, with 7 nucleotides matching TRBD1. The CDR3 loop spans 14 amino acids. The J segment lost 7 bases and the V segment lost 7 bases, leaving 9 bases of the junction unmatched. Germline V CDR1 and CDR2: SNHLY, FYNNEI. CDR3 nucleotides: TGTGCCAGCAATCAACAGGGGAATAGTGAAAAACTGTTTTTT. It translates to CASNQQGNSEKLFF.

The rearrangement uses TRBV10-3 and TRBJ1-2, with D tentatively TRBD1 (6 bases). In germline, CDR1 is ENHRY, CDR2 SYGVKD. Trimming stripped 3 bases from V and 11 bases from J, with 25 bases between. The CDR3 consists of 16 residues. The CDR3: CAISETYGAGTINYTF. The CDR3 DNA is TGTGCCATCAGTGAAACCTATGGGGCAGGGACAATTAATTACACCTTC.